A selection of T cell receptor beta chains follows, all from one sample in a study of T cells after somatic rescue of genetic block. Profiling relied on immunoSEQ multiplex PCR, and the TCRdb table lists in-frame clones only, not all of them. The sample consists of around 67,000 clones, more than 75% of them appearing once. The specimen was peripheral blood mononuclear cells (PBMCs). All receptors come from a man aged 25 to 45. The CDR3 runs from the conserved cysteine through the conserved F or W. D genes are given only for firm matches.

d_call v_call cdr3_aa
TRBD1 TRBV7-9 CASSGWSGTGGNEQFF
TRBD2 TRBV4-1 CASSQDLSGGNSAQYF
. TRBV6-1 CASSDPTGGNTIYF
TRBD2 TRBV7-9 CASSQGLWETQYF
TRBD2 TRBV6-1 CASRRGSYNEQFF
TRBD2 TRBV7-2 CASSLAGGVDTQYF
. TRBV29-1 CAAVLGNTIYF
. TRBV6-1 CASSEMKDRPQHF
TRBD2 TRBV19 CASSIGGRNGEQYF
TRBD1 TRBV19 CASRPGGTMSRFF
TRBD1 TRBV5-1 CASMGTGAGEQYF
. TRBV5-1 CASSFRDTYAQYF